This T cell receptor beta chain was obtained from a study of cytomegalovirus exposure and HLA in healthy donors. Study-level background: The 130 or so validation repertoires were reported in a later analysis to have been generated on the same platform as the 666 first-cohort repertoires.

Points from the study as a whole: It was reported that the classifier diagnosed cytomegalovirus status with high specificity and sensitivity in both the original and validation cohorts.

The protocol was immunoSEQ multiplex PCR, while the TCRdb copy is restricted to in-frame clones and leaves out a portion. The profile shows 200,000 to 300,000 clones, about 86% of them singletons. Points on this clone: Antigen specificity is unknown.

The sequencing input was PBMCs. This TCR derives from a man aged 18 to 30 in good health and CMV-seronegative.

This CDR3 is CASSLAARGAGTDTQYF. In DNA form, the CDR3 reads TGTGCCAGCAGCTTGGCCGCTCGGGGGGCTGGCACAGATACGCAGTATTTT. V gene TRBV5-5 combines with J gene TRBJ2-3, with D tentatively TRBD2 (7 bases). The ends were cut back, 0 bases at V and 1 base at J, with 15 bases in the middle. The germline CDR1 and CDR2 sequences are SGHKS and YYEKEE (reference sequence). CDR3 length: 17 amino acids.